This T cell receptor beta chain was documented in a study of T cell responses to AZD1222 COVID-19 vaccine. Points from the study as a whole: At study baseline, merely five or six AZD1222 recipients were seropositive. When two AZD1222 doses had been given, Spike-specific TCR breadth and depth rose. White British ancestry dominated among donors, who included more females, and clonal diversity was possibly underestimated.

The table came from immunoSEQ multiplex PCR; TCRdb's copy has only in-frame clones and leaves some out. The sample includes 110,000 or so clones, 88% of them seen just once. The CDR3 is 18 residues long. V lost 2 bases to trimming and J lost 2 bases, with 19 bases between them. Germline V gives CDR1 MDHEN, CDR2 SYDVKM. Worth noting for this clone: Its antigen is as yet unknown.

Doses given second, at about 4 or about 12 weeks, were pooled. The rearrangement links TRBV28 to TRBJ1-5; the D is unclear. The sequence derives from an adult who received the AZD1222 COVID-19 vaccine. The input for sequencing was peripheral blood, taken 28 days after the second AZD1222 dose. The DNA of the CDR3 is TGTGCCAGCAGTTTAGTCTATCGTCTGGGGTCGGGCAATCAGCCCCAGCATTTT. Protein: CASSLVYRLGSGNQPQHF.